This T cell receptor (beta chain) comes out of a study of T cell repertoires in cytomegalovirus infection. The sample holds a few counts of this clonotype. Its matching antigen is unknown. Using its own MiXCR run on the reads, TCRdb lists one record per CDR3 protein. The sample records hundreds of thousands of distinct CDR3 sequences, about 9.1% being singletons. Notes on the study in general: Identification of carriers of CMV plus the relevant HLA was achieved through cumulative public TCR beta family frequency. HLA-C-restricted TCR beta clonotypes specific for CMV led the ex vivo response.

The receptor comes from a human donor in good health (CMV status not recorded). Some clones in this sample may be carry-over from other donors' samples. The specimen sequenced was PBMCs.

In nucleotides, the CDR3 is TGTGCCAGTAGTATTCAGGCTGGTCAGCCCCAGCATTTT. Its translation: CASSIQAGQPQHF. The V call is TRBV19, the J call TRBJ1-5; D is undetermined. The germline gives CDR1 LNHDA, CDR2 SQIVND (reference sequence). Deletions cut 3 bases from V and 6 bases from J, with 9 bases between. The CDR3 spans 13 residues.